The rows below give T cell receptor beta chains drawn from one sample of a study of T cells in Graves' hyperthyroidism and ophthalmopathy. TCRdb itself ran the multiplex PCR reads through MiXCR, one entry per CDR3 protein. The repertoire consists of roughly 500,000 distinct CDR3 sequences, with 40% to 50% occurring once and the leading ten covering 44%. Sample: peripheral blood or thyroid tissue (not recorded which). The receptors shown here come from an adult woman with Graves' disease, either hyperthyroidism or ophthalmopathy (not recorded which). Both conserved end residues are part of each CDR3. The order of the fields is CDR3 protein, CDR3 DNA, J gene, D gene, clone size, V gene. The D gene is left open where the match is weak. Size tells how often a clone was seen (once, few, many) or the class of an expanded clone, and some rows leave it out.

CDR3: CASHGRSNQPQHF; DNA: TGTGCCAGCCACGGCAGATCAAATCAGCCCCAGCATTTT; J: TRBJ1-5; D: NA; size: many; V: TRBV6-1
CDR3: CASQGQRNQETQYF; DNA: TGTGCCAGCCAGGGACAGAGGAACCAAGAGACCCAGTACTTC; J: TRBJ2-5; D: TRBD1; size: NA; V: TRBV11-2
CDR3: CAIREDSSSPLHF; DNA: TGTGCCATCAGGGAGGACAGTAGCTCACCCCTCCACTTT; J: TRBJ1-6; D: NA; size: many; V: TRBV10-3
CDR3: CASRTGTVRSPLHF; DNA: TGTGCCAGCAGGACCGGGACAGTTAGGTCACCCCTCCACTTT; J: TRBJ1-6; D: TRBD1; size: NA; V: TRBV7-9
CDR3: CAISETRGGYDQPQHF; DNA: TGTGCCATCAGTGAAACAAGGGGGGGCTACGATCAGCCCCAGCATTTT; J: TRBJ1-5; D: NA; size: NA; V: TRBV10-3
CDR3: CATTRTHTGELFF; DNA: TGTGCCACCACCAGGACTCACACCGGGGAGCTGTTTTTT; J: TRBJ2-2; D: NA; size: once; V: TRBV7-4
CDR3: CATSDQTGAGETQHF; DNA: TGTGCCACCAGTGATCAGACAGGGGCCGGGGAGACCCAGCATTTT; J: TRBJ1-5; D: TRBD1; size: NA; V: TRBV24-1
CDR3: CASSQTGYNQPQHF; DNA: TGTGCCAGCAGTCAAACAGGGTACAATCAGCCCCAGCATTTT; J: TRBJ1-5; D: NA; size: many; V: TRBV25-1
CDR3: CASSLNAWTGDPYEQYF; DNA: TGTGCCAGCAGTTTGAACGCATGGACAGGCGATCCCTACGAGCAGTACTTC; J: TRBJ2-7; D: TRBD1; size: many; V: TRBV5-4
CDR3: CSAFRNTEAFF; DNA: TGCAGTGCTTTCAGGAACACTGAAGCTTTCTTT; J: TRBJ1-1; D: NA; size: few; V: TRBV20-1
CDR3: CSVEVAVNTEAFF; DNA: TGCAGCGTTGAAGTGGCGGTAAACACTGAAGCTTTCTTT; J: TRBJ1-1; D: NA; size: NA; V: TRBV29-1
CDR3: CAILQGGYGYTF; DNA: TGTGCCATCTTGCAGGGAGGCTATGGCTACACCTTC; J: TRBJ1-2; D: NA; size: NA; V: TRBV10-3
CDR3: CASSFTGAGNTF; DNA: TGTGCCAGCAGCTTCACAGGGGCTGGAAACACCTTC; J: TRBJ1-2; D: TRBD1; size: NA; V: TRBV5-6
CDR3: CASSLEVGGGANVLTF; DNA: TGTGCCAGCAGCTTAGAAGTGGGAGGTGGGGCCAACGTCCTGACTTTC; J: TRBJ2-6; D: NA; size: NA; V: TRBV7-9
CDR3: CAISALTGQGPRNTIYF; DNA: TGTGCCATCAGTGCACTAACCGGACAGGGTCCCCGAAACACCATATATTTT; J: TRBJ1-3; D: TRBD1; size: many; V: TRBV10-3
CDR3: CAISESGRKNEKLFF; DNA: TGTGCCATCAGTGAGTCGGGCAGGAAGAATGAAAAACTGTTTTTT; J: TRBJ1-4; D: NA; size: few; V: TRBV10-3
CDR3: CATSIYGYTF; DNA: TGTGCCACATCGATTTATGGCTACACCTTC; J: TRBJ1-2; D: NA; size: many; V: TRBV19
CDR3: CSVLRTGGNEKLFF; DNA: TGCAGCGTCCTTCGGACAGGGGGCAATGAAAAACTGTTTTTT; J: TRBJ1-4; D: TRBD1; size: NA; V: TRBV29-1
CDR3: CAWSMGHSYGYTF; DNA: TGTGCCTGGAGTATGGGACACTCCTATGGCTACACCTTC; J: TRBJ1-2; D: NA; size: NA; V: TRBV30
CDR3: CSAGLAGYGYTF; DNA: TGCAGCGCGGGGCTAGCGGGCTATGGCTACACCTTC; J: TRBJ1-2; D: NA; size: NA; V: TRBV20-1
CDR3: CASSDGPGQGLYEQYF; DNA: TGCGCCAGCAGCGACGGTCCGGGCCAAGGTTTGTACGAGCAGTACTTC; J: TRBJ2-7; D: NA; size: once; V: TRBV9
CDR3: CASSLGVTSGGAETQYF; DNA: TGTGCCAGCAGCTTAGGGGTGACTAGCGGAGGGGCGGAGACCCAGTACTTC; J: TRBJ2-5; D: TRBD2; size: NA; V: TRBV11-2
CDR3: CASSPRTTVETQYF; DNA: TGTGCCAGCAGCCCAAGGACGACGGTGGAGACCCAGTACTTC; J: TRBJ2-5; D: NA; size: NA; V: TRBV9
CDR3: CASRTGGDYGYTF; DNA: TGTGCCAGCAGGACAGGGGGAGATTATGGCTACACCTTC; J: TRBJ1-2; D: TRBD1; size: NA; V: TRBV28
CDR3: CSARNEGPGDDGYTF; DNA: TGCAGTGCTAGAAACGAGGGCCCCGGGGACGATGGCTACACCTTC; J: TRBJ1-2; D: NA; size: NA; V: TRBV20-1
CDR3: CASSLEWGDTEAFF; DNA: TGTGCCAGCAGCTTAGAATGGGGGGACACTGAAGCTTTCTTT; J: TRBJ1-1; D: NA; size: many; V: TRBV11-2
CDR3: CASAGTPNSPLHF; DNA: TGTGCCAGCGCCGGGACACCTAATTCACCCCTCCACTTT; J: TRBJ1-6; D: NA; size: many; V: TRBV12-3/TRBV12-4
CDR3: CAIASLNLGAETGPETQYF; DNA: TGTGCCATAGCATCGTTAAACCTAGGTGCGGAGACAGGGCCGGAGACCCAGTACTTC; J: TRBJ2-5; D: TRBD1; size: NA; V: TRBV10-3
CDR3: CSATIAGGSYEQYF; DNA: TGCAGTGCTACGATAGCGGGGGGGAGCTACGAGCAGTACTTC; J: TRBJ2-7; D: TRBD2; size: once; V: TRBV20-1
CDR3: CASSPGTGGGDQPQHF; DNA: TGTGCCAGCAGCCCTGGGACAGGGGGTGGAGATCAGCCCCAGCATTTT; J: TRBJ1-5; D: TRBD1; size: NA; V: TRBV7-6
CDR3: CASSFQRARQETQYF; DNA: TGCGCCAGCAGCTTTCAGCGCGCTCGGCAAGAGACCCAGTACTTC; J: TRBJ2-5; D: NA; size: NA; V: TRBV5-1
CDR3: CASSSPGRTSGSLSYEQYF; DNA: TGCGCCAGCAGCTCCCCCGGCAGGACTAGCGGGAGCCTCTCCTACGAGCAGTACTTC; J: TRBJ2-7; D: TRBD2; size: NA; V: TRBV10-2
CDR3: CASSSFPTANYGYTF; DNA: TGTGCCAGCAGCTCCTTCCCGACAGCTAACTATGGCTACACCTTC; J: TRBJ1-2; D: NA; size: many; V: TRBV2
CDR3: CSARAVAERDYGYTF; DNA: TGCAGCGCCCGGGCCGTGGCGGAGCGCGACTATGGCTACACCTTC; J: TRBJ1-2; D: NA; size: NA; V: TRBV29-1
CDR3: CSVAPTGSYEQYF; DNA: TGCAGCGTAGCCCCGACAGGCTCCTACGAGCAGTACTTC; J: TRBJ2-7; D: NA; size: NA; V: TRBV29-1
CDR3: CASSTSETNTGELFF; DNA: NA; J: TRBJ2-2; D: NA; size: few; V: TRBV10-2
CDR3: CASSPGRAGTNYEQYF; DNA: TGTGCCAGCAGCCCGGGTCGGGCAGGGACGAACTACGAGCAGTACTTC; J: TRBJ2-7; D: NA; size: many; V: TRBV7-8
CDR3: CASKVLNTEAFF; DNA: TGTGCCAGTAAGGTACTGAACACTGAAGCTTTCTTT; J: TRBJ1-1; D: NA; size: NA; V: TRBV19
CDR3: CASSQEGQNNQPQHF; DNA: TGCGCCAGCAGCCAAGAGGGACAGAACAATCAGCCCCAGCATTTT; J: TRBJ1-5; D: TRBD1; size: many; V: TRBV4-1
CDR3: CSARDRGGGEAFF; DNA: TGCAGTGCTAGAGATCGGGGTGGAGGGGAGGCTTTCTTT; J: TRBJ1-1; D: NA; size: NA; V: TRBV20-1
CDR3: CASSLATGIGYTF; DNA: TGTGCCAGCAGCTTAGCAACAGGGATTGGCTACACCTTC; J: TRBJ1-2; D: NA; size: NA; V: TRBV7-9
CDR3: CAISDPSPGTANEKLFF; DNA: TGTGCCATCAGTGACCCCTCACCCGGGACAGCTAATGAAAAACTGTTTTTT; J: TRBJ1-4; D: TRBD1; size: once; V: TRBV10-3
CDR3: CASSELVGEETQYF; DNA: TGTGCCAGCAGTGAATTGGTCGGGGAAGAGACCCAGTACTTC; J: TRBJ2-5; D: NA; size: NA; V: TRBV25-1
CDR3: CSVLWQASSEAFF; DNA: TGCAGCGTCCTATGGCAGGCGTCCTCTGAAGCTTTCTTT; J: TRBJ1-1; D: NA; size: many; V: TRBV29-1
CDR3: CAISDTASGANVLTF; DNA: TGTGCCATCAGTGACACAGCCTCTGGGGCCAACGTCCTGACTTTC; J: TRBJ2-6; D: NA; size: few; V: TRBV10-3
CDR3: CASSPGADFLSTGELFF; DNA: TGTGCCAGCTCCCCCGGGGCCGACTTTCTAAGCACCGGGGAGCTGTTTTTT; J: TRBJ2-2; D: NA; size: many; V: TRBV9
CDR3: CSVGWGEAFF; DNA: TGCAGCGTTGGATGGGGGGAAGCTTTCTTT; J: TRBJ1-1; D: NA; size: NA; V: TRBV29-1
CDR3: CAIRQPIGQATNEKLFF; DNA: TGTGCCATCAGACAGCCGATAGGACAGGCCACTAATGAAAAACTGTTTTTT; J: TRBJ1-4; D: TRBD1; size: NA; V: TRBV10-3
CDR3: CAISPGMTGGHGYTF; DNA: TGTGCCATCAGTCCCGGAATGACAGGGGGCCATGGCTACACCTTC; J: TRBJ1-2; D: TRBD1; size: NA; V: TRBV10-3